This entry lists 2 T cell receptor beta chains sequenced from one sample in a study of human T cells and chemical hapten exposure. Time point given: pre-sensitization, week 0. The treatment was: therapeutic diphenylcyclopropenone sensitization with weekly scalp DPC. TCRdb processed the RACE reads anew with MiXCR; each CDR3 protein has one entry. The data hold more than 80,000 distinct CDR3 sequences, with roughly 10% observed a single time. This sample comprised whole blood, obtained in connection with sensitization to the hapten diphenylcyclopropenone (DPC). These receptors originate from an older woman with alopecia areata. Some clones in this sample may be carry-over from other donors' samples.

This clonotype occurred many times. The rearrangement uses TRBV12-1 and TRBJ1-5. TRBV12-1 constitutes a pseudogene. The CDR3 length is 16 residues. In DNA, the CDR3 is TGTGCCAGCAGCTTTCGGATTTCATTGGGCAATCAGCCCCAGCATTTT. The encoded protein is CASSFRISLGNQPQHF.

The V and J genes are TRBV5-1 and TRBJ2-3; D gene uncertain. CDR3 size: 16 residues. From germline, CDR1 is SGHRS and CDR2 YFSETQ. V dropped 0 bases and J dropped 0 bases, with 11 bases sitting between them. The CDR3 sequence: CASSLGTQSSTDTQYF. CDR3 nucleotides: TGCGCCAGCAGCTTGGGTACGCAGTCTAGCACAGATACGCAGTATTTT. Complete variable domain (other parts from reference TRBV5-1 and TRBJ2-3): KAGVTQTPRYLIKTRGQQVTLSCSPISGHRSVSWYQQTPGQGLQFLFEYFSETQRNKGNFPGRFSGRQFSNSRSEMNVSTLELGDSALYLCASSLGTQSSTDTQYFGPGTRLTVL.